This T cell receptor beta chain comes out of a study of Ad26.COV2.S vaccination and SARS-CoV-2 variants (dated by TCRdb to about 2021). Regarding the research as a whole: The specificity and breadth of SARS-CoV-2-reactive T cell receptors after Ad26.COV2.S vaccination were assessed by TCRbeta repertoire sequencing. The TCR-sequenced set comprised approximately 32 samples: some 20 Ad26.COV2.S vaccine recipients, 5 placebo recipients and 8 SARS-CoV-2 convalescent individuals.

The immunoSEQ Assay was used to sequence TCRbeta CDR3 regions. After extraction, genomic DNA underwent amplification by bias-controlled multiplex PCR, followed by high-throughput sequencing. The paper's processing steps were these. Collapsing and filtering of sequences were performed to quantify the absolute abundance of each unique TCRbeta CDR3 region. T cell fraction was estimated by normalization of TCRbeta template counts to usable DNA, with usable DNA being measured through amplification of reference genes present in all nucleated cells. Repertoire TCRs were annotated as SARS-CoV-2-specific when V gene, CDR3 amino acid sequence and J gene were exactly matched to a known reactive TCR set. The reference SARS-CoV-2 TCR set came from MIRA and was filtered for enrichment in COVID-19-positive ImmuneCODE repertoires, removing public or cross-reactive TCRs. Drawing on the MIRA antigens, annotated TCRs were analysed further at the level of specific ORF or position within ORF. Breadth was defined as the number of annotated unique rearrangements divided by the total number of unique productive rearrangements, and depth was defined as the summed frequency of the annotated unique rearrangements. Two-sided Wilcoxon rank-sum tests were used to compare TCR breadth between groups. Sourced from immuneACCESS, this table was stored by TCRdb with only in-frame sequences that have V and J called. A share of the clones is absent; for the studies checked, an unresolved V gene accounts for under half, and the remainder has no known explanation. The DNA gave D and trimming, while V, J and clone size come from that table. This sample lists under 150,000 clones; about nine tenths were detected once. The leading ten clones occupy 4% to 6% of the sample.

What the work shows at the level of the full study, not this receptor alone: Substantial breadth of spike-specific CD8+ and CD4+ T cell responses was reported after vaccination. According to the authors, total T cell responses may have been underestimated by the TCR breadth and depth analyses. Comparable non-spike TCR breadth was observed between vaccine and placebo recipients, consistent with only spike being contained in the vaccine. Higher spike-specific TCR breadth was observed in Ad26.COV2.S recipients than in placebo recipients (P = 0.0014).

Read against the paper, the sample's time point label means: individuals recovered from natural SARS-CoV-2 infection. To note about this clone: The antigen this receptor binds is unknown. No base quality information exists; no much larger clone differs at one position.

The sample was peripheral blood, taken after recovery from COVID-19. The receptor was isolated from a human donor who had recovered from COVID-19.

The CDR3 amino acid sequence is: CASSPLGLAGDNEQFF. In nucleotide form, the sequence is TGCGCCAGCAGCCCCTTAGGACTAGCGGGGGACAATGAGCAGTTCTTC. The sequence joins TRBV4-3 to TRBJ2-1; 13 central nucleotides agree with TRBD2. Trimming leaves V shorter by 4 bases and J shorter by 5 bases, with the junction holding 5 bases beyond the gene matches. CDR1 and CDR2 are drawn from the germline V gene: LGHNA, YSLEER. The CDR3, cysteine through phenylalanine, is 16 amino acids long. Only CDR3 DNA is held: 48 bases, read in frame from base 1.